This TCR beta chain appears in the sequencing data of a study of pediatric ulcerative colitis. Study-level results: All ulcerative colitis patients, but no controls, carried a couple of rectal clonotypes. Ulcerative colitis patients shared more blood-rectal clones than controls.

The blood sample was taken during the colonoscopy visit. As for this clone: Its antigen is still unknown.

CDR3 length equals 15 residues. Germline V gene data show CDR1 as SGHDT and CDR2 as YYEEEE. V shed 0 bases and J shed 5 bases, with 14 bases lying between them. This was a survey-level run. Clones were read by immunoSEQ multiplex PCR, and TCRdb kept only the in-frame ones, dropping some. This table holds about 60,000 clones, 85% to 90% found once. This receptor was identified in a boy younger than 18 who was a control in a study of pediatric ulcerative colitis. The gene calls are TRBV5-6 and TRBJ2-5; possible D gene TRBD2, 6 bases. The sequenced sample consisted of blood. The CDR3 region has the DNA TGTGCCAGCAGCTTGGGCAGGACTATAGGGGAGACCCAGTACTTC. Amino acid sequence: CASSLGRTIGETQYF.